This TCR beta chain emerged from a study of shared clonotypes between healthy human individuals. Deep-level running was used for the assay. For sorted subsets, approximately 0.2 ug DNA per replicate equaled 30,000 or so T cell genomes. Under the authors' procedure: Quality scores were absent from the junction-only immunoSEQ sequences, so filtering differed. Sequencing used immunoSEQ multiplex PCR; TCRdb keeps in-frame clones, though not all of them. V and J calls and clone size come straight from that table; D and trimming were deduced from the DNA. The profile covers over a million clones, with about 80% appearing a single time and 1.2% to 1.5% taken by the ten largest. The study, taken as a whole, reports: Represented diversity, genetic and exposure-history alike, was limited by few donors.

The germline V gene has CDR1 LNHDA and CDR2 SQIVND (reference sequence). The CDR3 contains 15 residues. V lost 8 bases, J lost 2 bases, and 18 bases lay in between. This clone was picked up many times. Its antigen is currently unknown. The receptor was isolated from a young man in good health. What was sequenced was memory CD4+ T cells sorted from blood. Regarding subset: CD45RA-negative fraction. The chain joins TRBV19 to TRBJ1-1; D uncertain. CDR3 loop: CASSLYGTANTEAFF. CDR3 in DNA: TGTGCCAGTTCGCTATATGGAACAGCCAACACTGAAGCTTTCTTT. The variable domain in full, completed from reference TRBV19 and TRBJ1-1, reads DGGITQSPKYLFRKEGQNVTLSCEQNLNHDAMYWYRQDPGQGLRLIYYSQIVNDFQKGDIAEGYSVSREKKESFPLTVTSAQKNPTAFYLCASSLYGTANTEAFFGQGTRLTVV.